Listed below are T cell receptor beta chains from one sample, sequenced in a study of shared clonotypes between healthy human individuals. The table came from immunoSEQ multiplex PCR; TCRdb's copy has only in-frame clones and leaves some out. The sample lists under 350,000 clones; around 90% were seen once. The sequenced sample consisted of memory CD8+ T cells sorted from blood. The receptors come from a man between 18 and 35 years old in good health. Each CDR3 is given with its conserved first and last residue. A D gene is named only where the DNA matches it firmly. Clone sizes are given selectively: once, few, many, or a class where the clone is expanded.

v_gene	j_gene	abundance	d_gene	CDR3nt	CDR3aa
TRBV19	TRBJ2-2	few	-	TGTGCCAGTGGTGGACAGACTTGGGGCACCGGGGAGCTGTTTTTT	CASGGQTWGTGELFF
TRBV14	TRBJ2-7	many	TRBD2	TGTGCCAGCAGCCAAGATCCAGCGGGAGGGAAGGACGAGCAGTACTTC	CASSQDPAGGKDEQYF
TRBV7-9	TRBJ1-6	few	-	TGTGCCAGCAGCTTCGACAGTCACCTTTACTCACCCCTCCACTTT	CASSFDSHLYSPLHF
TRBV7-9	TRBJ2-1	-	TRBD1	TGTGCCAGCAGCTCGGCGGGACAGGGTATCAATGAGCAGTTCTTC	CASSSAGQGINEQFF
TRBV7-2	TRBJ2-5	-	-	TGTGCCAGCAGCCTGGGTTGGATTATCCAAGAGACCCAGTACTTC	CASSLGWIIQETQYF
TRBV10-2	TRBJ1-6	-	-	TGCGCCAGCAGCGGTTTCGGGGATTCACCCCTCCACTTT	CASSGFGDSPLHF
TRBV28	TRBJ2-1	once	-	TGTGCCAGCAGCCCCGGTACAGGGATGTTTGATGAGCAGTTCTTC	CASSPGTGMFDEQFF
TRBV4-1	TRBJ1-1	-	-	TGCGCCAGCAGCCCTAGGGGAGGGGGAACTGAAGCTTTCTTT	CASSPRGGGTEAFF
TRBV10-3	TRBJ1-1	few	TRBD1	TGTGCCATCAGCCCGGGACAGATGAATAGTGAAGCTTTCTTT	CAISPGQMNSEAFF
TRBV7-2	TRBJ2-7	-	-	TGTGCCAGCAGCCCCACTAGGAGCTCCTACGAGCAGTACTTC	CASSPTRSSYEQYF
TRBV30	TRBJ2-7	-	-	TGTGCCTGGAATAAGGGGGGGCCCTCCTACGAGCAGTACTTC	CAWNKGGPSYEQYF
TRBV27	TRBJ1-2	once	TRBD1	TGTGCCAGCAGTACACAGGGGCGCAGCTATGGCTACACCTTC	CASSTQGRSYGYTF
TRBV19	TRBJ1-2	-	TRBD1	TGTGCCAGTCACTCACGGTCGGGACAGGCGACACCACTTAACTATGGCTACACCTTC	CASHSRSGQATPLNYGYTF
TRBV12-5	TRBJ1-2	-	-	TGTGCTAGTGGTGCTACAGAAGGACTAATCCTGAACTATGGCTACACCTTC	CASGATEGLILNYGYTF
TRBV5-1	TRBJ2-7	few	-	TGCGCCAGCAGCCAGACTGACAGCCTAGTTGGGGAGCAGTACTTC	CASSQTDSLVGEQYF
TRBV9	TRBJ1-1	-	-	TGTGCCAGCAGCGCCATGCCGGGGGTGAACACTGAAGCTTTCTTT	CASSAMPGVNTEAFF
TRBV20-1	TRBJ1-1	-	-	TGCAGTGCTCGACAGAGTGAAGCTTTCTTT	CSARQSEAFF
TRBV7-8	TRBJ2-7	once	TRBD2	TGTGCCAGCAGCTTTACGACTAGCGGGAGCTACGAGCAGTACTTC	CASSFTTSGSYEQYF
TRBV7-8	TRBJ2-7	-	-	TGTGCCAGCAGCCCAGCGTACGAGCAGTACTTC	CASSPAYEQYF
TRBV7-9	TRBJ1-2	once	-	TGTGCCAGCAGCTTAGGAAACACCTATGGCTACACCTTC	CASSLGNTYGYTF
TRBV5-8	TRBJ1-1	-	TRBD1	TGTGCCAGCAGTCCCAGGGCCGGGACAGGATATGAAGCTTTCTTT	CASSPRAGTGYEAFF
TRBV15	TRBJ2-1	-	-	TGTGCCACCAACCGGGACTGGTCGCACAATGAGCAGTTCTTC	CATNRDWSHNEQFF
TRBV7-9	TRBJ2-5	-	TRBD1	TGTGCCAGCAGCTTAGGGGGGACAGGGGGCCGAGAGACCCAGTACTTC	CASSLGGTGGRETQYF
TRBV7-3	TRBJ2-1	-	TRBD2	TGTGCCAGCAGCCCAGCGGGGGGCTCCTACAATGAGCAGTTCTTC	CASSPAGGSYNEQFF
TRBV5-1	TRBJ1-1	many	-	TGCGCCAGCAGCTTTGACAGGTACACTGAAGCTTTCTTT	CASSFDRYTEAFF
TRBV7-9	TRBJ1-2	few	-	TGTGCCAGCATCACGCCGGGGACGAAGCGTGGCTACACCTTC	CASITPGTKRGYTF